A selection of T cell receptor beta chains follows, all from one sample in a study of vaccination and CD4 T cells after COVID-19. TCRdb reanalysed the PCR reads using MiXCR and keeps one entry per CDR3 protein. The data hold some 11,000 distinct CDR3 sequences, with about 41% observed a single time. These receptors' targets are unknown. Sequencing was performed on CD4+ T cells from blood, cultured in vitro, taken after SARS-CoV-2 vaccination. The receptors originated from a human donor who had recovered from COVID-19. The CDR3 runs from the conserved cysteine through the conserved F or W. Fields, in order: clone size, CDR3 length, V gene, J gene, D gene, CDR3 protein, CDR3 DNA. The D gene is left open where the match is weak. Size is omitted from some rows. Given values are once, few, many or a class for expanded clones.

clone size: -; CDR3 length: 13; V gene: TRBV7-2; J gene: TRBJ2-7; D gene: -; CDR3 protein: CASSLPEHDEQYF; CDR3 DNA: TGTGCCAGCAGCTTACCGGAGCACGACGAGCAGTACTTC
clone size: -; CDR3 length: 14; V gene: TRBV7-2; J gene: TRBJ1-2; D gene: -; CDR3 protein: CASSLHPLKDGYTF; CDR3 DNA: TGTGCCAGCAGCTTACATCCCCTGAAAGATGGCTACACCTTC
clone size: -; CDR3 length: 16; V gene: TRBV2; J gene: TRBJ2-5; D gene: TRBD1; CDR3 protein: CASSRPGQGFQETQYF; CDR3 DNA: TGTGCCAGCTCTCGACCGGGACAGGGGTTCCAAGAGACCCAGTACTTC
clone size: -; CDR3 length: 16; V gene: TRBV25-1; J gene: TRBJ2-1; D gene: TRBD1; CDR3 protein: CASSGLGTGSYNEQFF; CDR3 DNA: TGTGCCAGCAGTGGGCTAGGGACAGGCAGCTACAATGAGCAGTTCTTC
clone size: -; CDR3 length: 13; V gene: TRBV20-1; J gene: TRBJ2-7; D gene: -; CDR3 protein: CSVATGANGEQYF; CDR3 DNA: TGCAGTGTCGCTACTGGCGCCAATGGCGAGCAGTACTTC
clone size: -; CDR3 length: 15; V gene: TRBV11-2; J gene: TRBJ1-2; D gene: -; CDR3 protein: CASSRTGGRGYGYTF; CDR3 DNA: TGTGCCAGCAGCCGGACCGGGGGGCGTGGCTATGGCTACACCTTC
clone size: -; CDR3 length: 13; V gene: TRBV12-3/TRBV12-4; J gene: TRBJ1-2; D gene: -; CDR3 protein: CASTDDRSGGYTF; CDR3 DNA: TGTGCCAGCACCGATGACAGGTCTGGTGGCTACACCTTC
clone size: -; CDR3 length: 14; V gene: TRBV24-1; J gene: TRBJ1-3; D gene: -; CDR3 protein: CATSDPRYGNTIYF; CDR3 DNA: TGTGCCACCAGTGATCCTCGATACGGGAACACCATATATTTT
clone size: -; CDR3 length: 13; V gene: TRBV7-2; J gene: TRBJ1-1; D gene: -; CDR3 protein: CASTPSRNTEAFF; CDR3 DNA: TGTGCCAGCACCCCAAGCAGGAACACTGAAGCTTTCTTT
clone size: once; CDR3 length: 16; V gene: TRBV28; J gene: TRBJ2-1; D gene: TRBD2; CDR3 protein: CASSLEREGAYNEQFF; CDR3 DNA: TGTGCCAGCAGTTTGGAGCGGGAGGGGGCCTACAATGAGCAGTTCTTC
clone size: few; CDR3 length: 16; V gene: TRBV6-2/TRBV6-3; J gene: TRBJ2-7; D gene: TRBD1; CDR3 protein: CASSSGLDRLAYEQYF; CDR3 DNA: TGTGCCAGCAGTTCGGGGTTGGACAGGCTAGCCTACGAGCAGTACTTC
clone size: once; CDR3 length: 14; V gene: TRBV4-3; J gene: TRBJ2-3; D gene: -; CDR3 protein: CASSQDLTVLTQYF; CDR3 DNA: TGCGCCAGCAGCCAAGATCTAACAGTCCTTACGCAGTATTTT
clone size: once; CDR3 length: 15; V gene: TRBV7-9; J gene: TRBJ2-7; D gene: TRBD2; CDR3 protein: CASSLAGGGPYEQYF; CDR3 DNA: TGTGCCAGCAGCTTAGCTGGCGGGGGGCCCTACGAGCAGTACTTC
clone size: few; CDR3 length: 17; V gene: TRBV19; J gene: TRBJ1-6; D gene: -; CDR3 protein: CASRNKDRGVLNSPLHF; CDR3 DNA: TGTGCCAGTCGAAACAAGGATAGAGGAGTGTTAAATTCACCCCTCCACTTT
clone size: -; CDR3 length: 16; V gene: TRBV6-4; J gene: TRBJ1-5; D gene: -; CDR3 protein: CASTQQGRGRDQPQHF; CDR3 DNA: TGTGCCAGCACCCAACAGGGCAGGGGTAGGGATCAGCCCCAGCATTTT
clone size: few; CDR3 length: 15; V gene: TRBV7-6; J gene: TRBJ2-3; D gene: -; CDR3 protein: CASRWGQESTDTQYF; CDR3 DNA: TGTGCCAGCAGGTGGGGACAAGAGTCCACAGATACGCAGTATTTT
clone size: -; CDR3 length: 17; V gene: TRBV20-1; J gene: TRBJ1-6; D gene: -; CDR3 protein: CSARDGSRSSYNSPLHF; CDR3 DNA: TGCAGTGCTAGAGATGGGTCCCGGAGCTCCTATAATTCACCCCTCCACTTT
clone size: -; CDR3 length: 15; V gene: TRBV5-1; J gene: TRBJ2-5; D gene: -; CDR3 protein: CASSLSLPIGETQYF; CDR3 DNA: TGCGCCAGCAGCTTGAGCCTCCCGATCGGAGAGACCCAGTACTTC
clone size: medium-sized; CDR3 length: 16; V gene: TRBV7-2; J gene: TRBJ2-4; D gene: TRBD2; CDR3 protein: CASSLGTSGGQNIQYF; CDR3 DNA: TGTGCCAGCAGCTTAGGGACTAGCGGGGGCCAAAACATTCAGTACTTC
clone size: -; CDR3 length: 15; V gene: TRBV7-3; J gene: TRBJ2-2; D gene: TRBD1; CDR3 protein: CASSLGQGDTGELFF; CDR3 DNA: TGTGCCAGCAGCCTGGGACAGGGCGACACCGGGGAGCTGTTTTTT
clone size: -; CDR3 length: 14; V gene: TRBV7-2; J gene: TRBJ2-7; D gene: -; CDR3 protein: CAPWGRIYYYEQYF; CDR3 DNA: TGTGCCCCCTGGGGGCGGATTTATTATTACGAGCAGTACTTC
clone size: -; CDR3 length: 15; V gene: TRBV4-3; J gene: TRBJ1-1; D gene: -; CDR3 protein: CASSQEPGANTEAFF; CDR3 DNA: TGCGCCAGCAGCCAAGAACCCGGGGCGAACACTGAAGCTTTCTTT
clone size: few; CDR3 length: 18; V gene: TRBV28; J gene: TRBJ2-3; D gene: TRBD2; CDR3 protein: CASSFPAISGESTDTQYF; CDR3 DNA: TGTGCCAGCAGTTTCCCGGCGATTAGCGGGGAGAGCACAGATACGCAGTATTTT
clone size: -; CDR3 length: 14; V gene: TRBV28; J gene: TRBJ1-2; D gene: TRBD1; CDR3 protein: CASRATGEGYGYTF; CDR3 DNA: TGTGCCAGCAGAGCCACAGGGGAGGGCTATGGCTACACCTTC
clone size: -; CDR3 length: 15; V gene: TRBV11-2; J gene: TRBJ1-5; D gene: -; CDR3 protein: CASSLSRGRNQPQHF; CDR3 DNA: TGTGCCAGCAGCTTAAGCAGGGGTCGTAATCAGCCCCAGCATTTT
clone size: once; CDR3 length: 16; V gene: TRBV20-1; J gene: TRBJ1-1; D gene: -; CDR3 protein: CSARPAKRTMNTEAFF; CDR3 DNA: TGCAGTGCTAGACCGGCCAAAAGAACGATGAACACTGAAGCTTTCTTT
clone size: -; CDR3 length: 14; V gene: TRBV7-3; J gene: TRBJ2-3; D gene: TRBD2; CDR3 protein: CASSPGLSTDTQYF; CDR3 DNA: TGTGCCAGCAGCCCGGGACTAAGCACAGATACGCAGTATTTT
clone size: -; CDR3 length: 13; V gene: TRBV6-1; J gene: TRBJ2-7; D gene: -; CDR3 protein: CASRLGLRYEQYF; CDR3 DNA: TGTGCCAGCAGATTAGGACTGAGGTACGAGCAGTACTTC
clone size: once; CDR3 length: 14; V gene: TRBV10-3; J gene: TRBJ1-4; D gene: -; CDR3 protein: CAISDRATNEKLFF; CDR3 DNA: TGTGCCATCAGTGACAGGGCAACTAATGAAAAACTGTTTTTT
clone size: -; CDR3 length: 15; V gene: TRBV28; J gene: TRBJ2-6; D gene: -; CDR3 protein: CASIEGDPGANVLTF; CDR3 DNA: TGTGCCAGCATTGAAGGGGACCCTGGGGCCAACGTCCTGACTTTC
clone size: -; CDR3 length: 15; V gene: TRBV4-1; J gene: TRBJ1-4; D gene: -; CDR3 protein: CASRSPGRTNEKLFF; CDR3 DNA: TGCGCCAGCAGGTCCCCAGGGAGAACTAATGAAAAACTGTTTTTT
clone size: -; CDR3 length: 19; V gene: TRBV6-2/TRBV6-3; J gene: TRBJ2-1; D gene: -; CDR3 protein: CASSYPIERAQGSYNEQFF; CDR3 DNA: TGTGCCAGCAGTTACCCGATTGAGAGGGCGCAGGGCTCCTACAATGAGCAGTTCTTC
clone size: -; CDR3 length: 14; V gene: TRBV19; J gene: TRBJ1-1; D gene: -; CDR3 protein: CASSLARFGTEAFF; CDR3 DNA: TGTGCCAGTAGTCTTGCGCGCTTTGGCACTGAAGCTTTCTTT
clone size: -; CDR3 length: 15; V gene: TRBV7-2; J gene: TRBJ2-3; D gene: -; CDR3 protein: CASSFRGPATDTQYF; CDR3 DNA: TGTGCCAGCAGCTTCCGCGGACCCGCCACAGATACGCAGTATTTT
clone size: -; CDR3 length: 14; V gene: TRBV7-8; J gene: TRBJ2-2; D gene: -; CDR3 protein: CASSPTRPGGELFF; CDR3 DNA: TGTGCTAGCAGCCCGACACGGCCCGGGGGGGAGCTGTTTTTT
clone size: few; CDR3 length: 16; V gene: TRBV7-2; J gene: TRBJ2-2; D gene: -; CDR3 protein: CASSLGGGTRTGELFF; CDR3 DNA: TGTGCCAGCAGCTTAGGGGGCGGGACTCGGACCGGGGAGCTGTTTTTT
clone size: -; CDR3 length: 15; V gene: TRBV6-2/TRBV6-3; J gene: TRBJ2-7; D gene: TRBD2; CDR3 protein: CASSSAGGGSYEQYF; CDR3 DNA: TGTGCCAGCAGCTCCGCTGGCGGGGGCTCCTACGAGCAGTACTTC
clone size: -; CDR3 length: 16; V gene: TRBV5-4; J gene: TRBJ1-2; D gene: TRBD1; CDR3 protein: CASSPRLLKGQNGYTF; CDR3 DNA: TGTGCCAGCAGCCCGAGGCTTTTGAAGGGACAGAATGGCTACACCTTC
clone size: -; CDR3 length: 16; V gene: TRBV7-9; J gene: TRBJ1-6; D gene: TRBD1; CDR3 protein: CASSLGGQGKNSPLHF; CDR3 DNA: TGTGCCAGCAGCTTAGGTGGACAGGGGAAGAATTCACCCCTCCACTTT
clone size: few; CDR3 length: 18; V gene: TRBV15; J gene: TRBJ1-2; D gene: -; CDR3 protein: CATSRDHIRLGQANLGTF; CDR3 DNA: TGTGCCACCAGCAGAGATCATATTCGGCTTGGGCAGGCGAACTTGGGCACCTTC
clone size: -; CDR3 length: 18; V gene: TRBV6-1; J gene: TRBJ2-5; D gene: TRBD2; CDR3 protein: CASSEGTSGRRSGETQYF; CDR3 DNA: TGTGCCAGCAGTGAAGGGACTAGCGGGAGGAGGTCGGGGGAGACCCAGTACTTC
clone size: -; CDR3 length: 16; V gene: TRBV28; J gene: TRBJ1-5; D gene: -; CDR3 protein: CASSHHRDGGNQPQHF; CDR3 DNA: TGTGCCAGCAGCCACCACAGGGACGGGGGCAATCAGCCCCAGCATTTT
clone size: few; CDR3 length: 15; V gene: TRBV6-1; J gene: TRBJ1-1; D gene: TRBD1; CDR3 protein: CASNPDRGQGGEAFF; CDR3 DNA: TGTGCCAGCAACCCCGACAGGGGGCAGGGTGGTGAAGCTTTCTTT
clone size: -; CDR3 length: 15; V gene: TRBV20-1; J gene: TRBJ2-7; D gene: TRBD1; CDR3 protein: CSARDETTGGYEQYF; CDR3 DNA: TGCAGTGCTAGGGATGAGACGACAGGGGGCTACGAGCAGTACTTC
clone size: few; CDR3 length: 15; V gene: TRBV6-1; J gene: TRBJ1-5; D gene: TRBD1; CDR3 protein: CASSLGQGKNQPQHF; CDR3 DNA: TGTGCCAGCAGCCTCGGACAGGGGAAGAATCAGCCCCAGCATTTT
clone size: -; CDR3 length: 16; V gene: TRBV5-8; J gene: TRBJ2-3; D gene: TRBD1; CDR3 protein: CASSRSRGLSTDTQYF; CDR3 DNA: TGTGCCAGCAGCCGATCCAGGGGGCTATCCACAGATACGCAGTATTTT
clone size: -; CDR3 length: 16; V gene: TRBV9; J gene: TRBJ2-1; D gene: -; CDR3 protein: CASSVGSDISYNEQFF; CDR3 DNA: TGTGCCAGCAGCGTAGGATCTGACATCTCCTACAATGAGCAGTTCTTC
clone size: few; CDR3 length: 13; V gene: TRBV20-1; J gene: TRBJ1-6; D gene: -; CDR3 protein: CSAPLAAHSPLHF; CDR3 DNA: TGCAGTGCCCCCCTCGCGGCTCACTCACCCCTCCACTTT
clone size: -; CDR3 length: 16; V gene: TRBV6-5; J gene: TRBJ2-1; D gene: TRBD1; CDR3 protein: CASSYSSETGNNEQFF; CDR3 DNA: TGTGCCAGCAGTTACTCCTCCGAGACAGGGAACAATGAGCAGTTCTTC
clone size: few; CDR3 length: 16; V gene: TRBV19; J gene: TRBJ2-6; D gene: -; CDR3 protein: CASSMFRGSGANVLTF; CDR3 DNA: TGTGCCAGTAGTATGTTCCGGGGCTCTGGGGCCAACGTCCTGACTTTC
clone size: few; CDR3 length: 15; V gene: TRBV7-9; J gene: TRBJ1-1; D gene: TRBD1; CDR3 protein: CASSLGSGGETEAFF; CDR3 DNA: TGTGCCAGCAGCTTAGGGTCAGGGGGAGAAACTGAAGCTTTCTTT
clone size: -; CDR3 length: 15; V gene: TRBV20-1; J gene: TRBJ2-1; D gene: -; CDR3 protein: CSASLVQGGINEQFF; CDR3 DNA: TGCAGTGCGTCCTTAGTGCAGGGGGGTATAAATGAGCAGTTCTTC
clone size: -; CDR3 length: 14; V gene: TRBV7-8; J gene: TRBJ2-7; D gene: -; CDR3 protein: CASSETPGFGEQYF; CDR3 DNA: TGTGCCAGCAGTGAGACTCCAGGGTTTGGCGAGCAGTACTTC
clone size: few; CDR3 length: 15; V gene: TRBV7-9; J gene: TRBJ2-3; D gene: -; CDR3 protein: CASSLFASPTDTQYF; CDR3 DNA: TGTGCCAGCAGCTTATTCGCTAGCCCCACAGATACGCAGTATTTT
clone size: -; CDR3 length: 12; V gene: TRBV2; J gene: TRBJ2-3; D gene: -; CDR3 protein: CASSKDRDTQYF; CDR3 DNA: TGTGCCAGCAGTAAGGACCGGGATACGCAGTATTTT
clone size: -; CDR3 length: 17; V gene: TRBV28; J gene: TRBJ2-1; D gene: -; CDR3 protein: CASSLSQTRRHFNEQFF; CDR3 DNA: TGTGCCAGCAGTTTATCCCAGACTAGGAGGCACTTCAATGAGCAGTTCTTC
clone size: few; CDR3 length: 16; V gene: TRBV15; J gene: TRBJ1-5; D gene: -; CDR3 protein: CATSRDASTLGQPQHF; CDR3 DNA: TGTGCCACCAGCAGAGATGCGAGCACCCTTGGTCAGCCCCAGCATTTT